The sequence of this TCR beta chain was determined in a study of cytomegalovirus exposure and HLA in healthy donors. The study ran its PCR with 60 Vbeta and 13 Jbeta primers. Measured with immunoSEQ multiplex PCR; TCRdb has only the in-frame clones, and not every one. The sample shows over 110,000 clones, approximately 78% of them seen only once. Between the trimmed V and J ends, which lost 5 bases and 8 bases, there was a span of 22 bases. Germline loops: CDR1 MDHEN, CDR2 SYDVKM. The CDR3 has 15 residues. Overall study results and limits: Upon later analysis, HLA-associated TCR beta chains proved more clonally expanded than other, equally common chains. In terms of immune exposure information, only CMV serostatus was available.

This clone was detected only a few times. Its antigen remains unidentified. Sequencing was carried out using PBMCs. This chain uses TRBV28 with TRBJ2-7, with D perhaps matching TRBD1 (5 bases). This TCR came from a woman in her thirties or forties in good health and CMV-seropositive. CDR3 in DNA: TGTGCCAGCAGTCTCCAGGGATCCCAGGCGGTGAAGCAGTACTTC. It specifies CASSLQGSQAVKQYF. Variable domain in full (rest from reference TRBV28 and TRBJ2-7): DVKVTQSSRYLVKRTGEKVFLECVQDMDHENMFWYRQDPGLGLRLIYFSYDVKMKEKGDIPEGYSVSREKKERFSLILESASTNQTSMYLCASSLQGSQAVKQYFGPGTRLTVT.